The clone carrying this T cell receptor (beta chain) was observed a handful of times. What it recognizes is unknown. The data stem from a study of T cells after yellow fever vaccination. Findings of the study overall: Only a minor proportion of clonotypes was detected across both CD4 and CD8 compartments.

TCRdb reprocessed the 5' RACE reads with MiXCR, giving one entry per CDR3 protein. The sample carries about 300,000 distinct CDR3 sequences, roughly 8.7% recorded once. CDR3 length: 14 amino acids. Deletions cut 1 base from V and 4 bases from J, with 7 bases between. Germline V gives CDR1 LGHNA, CDR2 YNFKEQ. The V call is TRBV4-2, the J call TRBJ1-4; TRBD1 is a possible D gene (5 bases). The TCR originated in a man aged 18 to 30 who received the YFV17D yellow fever vaccine. The sequencing here drew on CD4+ T cells sorted from PBMCs, taken 5 days after the yellow fever booster vaccination. The CDR3 region has the DNA TGTGCCAGCAGCCAAGTAGGGGATAATGAAAAACTGTTTTTT. It is translated as CASSQVGDNEKLFF.